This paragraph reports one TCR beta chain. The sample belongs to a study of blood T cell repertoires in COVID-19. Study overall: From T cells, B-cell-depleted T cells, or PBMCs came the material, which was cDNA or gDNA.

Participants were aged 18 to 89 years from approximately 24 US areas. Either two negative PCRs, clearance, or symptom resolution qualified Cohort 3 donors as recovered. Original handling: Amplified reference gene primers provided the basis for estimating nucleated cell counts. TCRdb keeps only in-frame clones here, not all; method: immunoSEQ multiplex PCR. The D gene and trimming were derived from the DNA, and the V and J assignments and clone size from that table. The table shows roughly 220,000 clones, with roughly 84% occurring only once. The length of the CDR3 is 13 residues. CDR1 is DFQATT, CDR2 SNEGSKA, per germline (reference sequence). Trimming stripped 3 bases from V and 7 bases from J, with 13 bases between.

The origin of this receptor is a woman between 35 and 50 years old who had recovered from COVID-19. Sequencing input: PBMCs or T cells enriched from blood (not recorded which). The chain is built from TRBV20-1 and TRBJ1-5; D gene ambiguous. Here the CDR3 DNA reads TGCAGTGCTAGTCAATCCGGGGAGCAGCCCCAGCATTTT. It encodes CSASQSGEQPQHF.